Listed below are T cell receptor beta chains from one sample, sequenced in a study of blood T cells in healthy people across ages. MiXCR, run by TCRdb on the 5' RACE reads, gives a single entry per CDR3 protein. The sample lists roughly 1,500,000 distinct CDR3 sequences; roughly 32% were seen once. Sequencing was done on a sample of blood. These receptors originate from a woman aged 25 to 39 in good health. Both conserved end residues are part of each CDR3. Fields, in order: J gene, V gene, clone size, D gene, CDR3 length, CDR3 protein, CDR3 DNA. A D gene is named only where the DNA matches it firmly. A clone size is listed for some rows: how often the clone was seen (once, few, many), or a class if it is expanded.

TRBJ1-5 | TRBV20-1 | few | . | 16 | CSARVLRGTGNQPQHF | TGCAGTGCTAGAGTCCTCCGAGGAACAGGGAATCAGCCCCAGCATTTT
TRBJ2-1 | TRBV6-5 | . | TRBD2 | 14 | CATFRGRAGDEQFF | TGTGCCACCTTTCGGGGGAGGGCGGGCGATGAGCAGTTCTTC
TRBJ2-7 | TRBV5-1 | . | TRBD2 | 12 | CASSWEGHEQYF | TGCGCCAGCAGCTGGGAGGGCCACGAGCAGTACTTC
TRBJ1-2 | TRBV5-1 | . | . | 15 | CASSEPTEPIYGYTF | TGCGCCAGCAGCGAACCGACAGAACCGATCTATGGCTACACCTTC
TRBJ2-5 | TRBV7-7 | few | TRBD2 | 18 | CASSLNSGTSGKQETQYF | TGTGCCAGCAGCTTAAACTCCGGGACTAGCGGGAAGCAAGAGACCCAGTACTTC
TRBJ2-7 | TRBV3-1 | . | . | 12 | CASSQSDYEQYF | TGTGCCAGCAGCCAATCAGACTACGAGCAGTACTTC
TRBJ2-1 | TRBV5-1 | many | . | 15 | CASSLVGRSYNEQFF | TGCGCCAGCAGCTTGGTAGGCAGATCCTACAATGAGCAGTTCTTC
TRBJ2-1 | TRBV20-1 | . | TRBD1 | 14 | CSARQGASYNEQFF | TGCAGTGCTAGGCAGGGGGCCTCCTACAATGAGCAGTTCTTC
TRBJ2-1 | TRBV9 | . | . | 18 | CASSVATGPPGELSEQFF | TGTGCCAGCAGCGTAGCTACAGGTCCCCCGGGGGAACTTTCTGAGCAGTTCTTC
TRBJ2-5 | TRBV29-1 | many | . | 12 | CSVLRAPETQYF | TGCAGCGTTTTGCGCGCCCCGGAGACCCAGTACTTC
TRBJ1-4 | TRBV3-1 | . | . | 15 | CASSLRSPTNEKLFF | TGTGCCAGCAGCCTACGAAGCCCCACTAATGAAAAACTGTTTTTT
TRBJ2-7 | TRBV20-1 | . | . | 12 | CSAIPPAYEQYF | TGCAGTGCTATTCCTCCCGCCTACGAGCAGTACTTC
TRBJ1-1 | TRBV18 | . | . | 15 | CASSPPSRKNTEAFF | TGTGCCAGCTCACCACCGTCCAGGAAGAACACTGAAGCTTTCTTT
TRBJ2-7 | TRBV5-4 | few | TRBD2 | 15 | CASSTTSGPSYEQYF | TGTGCCAGCAGCACGACTAGCGGGCCCTCCTACGAGCAGTACTTC
TRBJ1-2 | TRBV25-1 | many | . | 13 | CASSDSLNYGYTF | TGTGCCAGCAGTGACAGCCTGAACTATGGCTACACCTTC
TRBJ1-4 | TRBV7-9 | . | . | 15 | CASSLGEAAGEKLFF | TGTGCCAGCAGCTTAGGGGAGGCGGCTGGCGAAAAACTGTTTTTT
TRBJ2-2 | TRBV20-1 | . | . | 16 | CSARVERGANTGELFF | TGCAGTGCTAGAGTGGAAAGGGGAGCGAACACCGGGGAGCTGTTTTTT
TRBJ2-3 | TRBV14 | . | TRBD1 | 16 | CASSQDLGQVTDTQYF | TGTGCCAGCAGCCAAGATTTGGGACAGGTCACAGATACGCAGTATTTT
TRBJ2-2 | TRBV12-3/TRBV12-4 | many | TRBD1 | 15 | CASSFRGLTTGELFF | TGTGCCAGCAGTTTCAGGGGGCTAACAACCGGGGAGCTGTTTTTT
TRBJ1-6 | TRBV20-1 | . | . | 15 | CSAIKGGLGNSPLHF | TGCAGTGCTATAAAAGGGGGACTTGGGAATTCACCCCTCCACTTT
TRBJ2-3 | TRBV4-1 | . | . | 15 | CASSQPLGDADTQYF | TGCGCCAGCAGCCAGCCTTTGGGGGATGCAGATACGCAGTATTTT
TRBJ1-2 | TRBV21-1 | few | . | 16 | CASSIGQGAYGYGYTF | TGTGCCAGCAGCATCGGACAGGGGGCGTATGGCTATGGCTACACCTTC
TRBJ2-7 | TRBV7-9 | few | . | 12 | CASSRTRDEQYF | TGTGCCAGCAGCAGGACAAGGGACGAGCAGTACTTC
TRBJ2-7 | TRBV7-6 | once | . | 15 | CASSTGHKLSYEQYF | TGTGCCAGCAGTACCGGCCACAAGCTGTCCTACGAGCAGTACTTC
TRBJ2-7 | TRBV4-1 | . | . | 14 | CASRGEFSPYEQYF | TGCGCCAGCAGGGGGGAATTTAGCCCCTACGAGCAGTACTTC
TRBJ1-1 | TRBV29-1 | . | . | 14 | CSVEGERNGIEAFF | TGCAGCGTTGAAGGCGAACGAAATGGAATTGAAGCTTTCTTT
TRBJ2-1 | TRBV12-3/TRBV12-4 | . | TRBD2 | 21 | CASSIGREGQNTVLDTNEQFF | TGTGCCAGCAGTATCGGGCGGGAGGGCCAAAATACGGTCCTAGATACAAATGAGCAGTTCTTC
TRBJ2-5 | TRBV27 | . | . | 16 | CASSLLSPELRETQYF | TGTGCCAGCAGTTTATTGTCTCCGGAGCTTAGGGAGACCCAGTACTTC